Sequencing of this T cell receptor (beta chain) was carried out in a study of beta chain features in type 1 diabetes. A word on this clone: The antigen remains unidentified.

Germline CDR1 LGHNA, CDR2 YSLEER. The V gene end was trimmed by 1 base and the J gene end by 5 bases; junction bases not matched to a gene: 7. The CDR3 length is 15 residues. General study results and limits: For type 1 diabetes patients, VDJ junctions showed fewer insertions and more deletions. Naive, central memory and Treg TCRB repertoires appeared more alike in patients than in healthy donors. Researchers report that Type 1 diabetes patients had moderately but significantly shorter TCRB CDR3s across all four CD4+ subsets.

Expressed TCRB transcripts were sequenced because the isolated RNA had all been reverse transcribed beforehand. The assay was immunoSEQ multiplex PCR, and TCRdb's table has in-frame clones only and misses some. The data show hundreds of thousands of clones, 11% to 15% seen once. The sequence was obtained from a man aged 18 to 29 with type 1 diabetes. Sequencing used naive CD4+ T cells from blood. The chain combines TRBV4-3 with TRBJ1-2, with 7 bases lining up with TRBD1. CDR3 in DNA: TGCGCCAGCAGCCAAGGGGGACAGCACGTATATGGCTACACCTTC. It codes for CASSQGGQHVYGYTF.